Below are 23 T cell receptor beta chains sequenced from a single sample in a study of a mutant IDH1 vaccine in newly diagnosed glioma. Which antigens these TCRs recognize remains unknown. Time point here: week 23, last vaccination. In every dose of vaccine, 300 ug of mutant IDH1 20-mer peptide was given alongside topical imiquimod. Assay used: immunoSEQ multiplex PCR; TCRdb lists only in-frame clones, some missing. The sample has 29,000 or so clones; more than 70% are singletons. This sample comprised PBMCs, obtained from a glioma patient whose treatment included an IDH1 peptide vaccine. The origin of the receptors is a woman aged 18-29 years with glioma.

This chain connects TRBV29-1 to TRBJ1-6; tentatively, D is TRBD1 (5 bases). CDR3 length: 13 residues. V lost 6 bases to trimming and J lost 5 bases, with 11 bases between them. Germline V gives CDR1 SQVTM, CDR2 ANQGSEA. For the CDR3, the DNA is TGCAGCGTGGCTGGGGGAGATAATTCACCCCTCCACTTT. Its protein product is CSVAGGDNSPLHF.

On this clone itself: Other DNA sequences from this sample encode an identical CDR3 as well. The rearrangement joins TRBV7-9 to TRBJ2-7, with D unresolved. V gave up 6 bases and J gave up 2 bases, with 14 bases separating them. The length of the CDR3 is 14 residues. Germline values: CDR1 SEHNR, CDR2 FQNEAQ (reference sequence). As DNA, the CDR3 is TGTGCCAGCAGTCCCCCCCCAGGTACCTACGAGCAGTACTTC. This sequence encodes CASSPPPGTYEQYF.

The chain employs TRBV6-4 and TRBJ2-1, with a weak D call TRBD1 (6 bases). CDR3 length: 16 amino acids. Between the trimmed V and J ends, which lost 3 bases and 0 bases, there was a span of 12 bases. Germline V CDR1 and CDR2: MRHNA, SNTAGT. In nucleotides, the CDR3 is TGTGCCAGCAGTGAGGGACATTTTAGCTCCTACAATGAGCAGTTCTTC. Encoded protein: CASSEGHFSSYNEQFF.

With regard to this clone: Its ends do not fully match the called genes, so a read error is possible. The gene calls are TRBV19 and TRBJ1-4; TRBD1 aligns across 11 bases. The V gene's germline CDR1 is LNHDA and CDR2 SQIVND (reference sequence). This CDR3 comprises 16 residues. The chain's CDR3 is CVSRPGQGGMDEKLFF. CDR3 DNA sequence: TGTGTCAGTAGGCCGGGACAGGGGGGTATGGATGAAAAACTGTTTTTT.

J is TRBJ1-2 and V is TRBV5-6; TRBD1 agrees at 7 bases. From germline, CDR1 is SGHDT and CDR2 YYEEEE. The ends lost 4 bases at V and 7 bases at J; junction bases unmatched: 10. The CDR3 totals 14 residues. The CDR3 reads CASSQDRDLGGYTF. The CDR3 DNA reads TGTGCCAGCAGCCAAGACAGGGACCTTGGTGGCTACACCTTC.

The genes are TRBV5-1 and TRBJ2-3, with D perhaps assigned TRBD1 or TRBD2 (6 bases each). The CDR3 is 15 amino acids. From germline, CDR1 is SGHRS and CDR2 YFSETQ. The V and J ends lost 3 bases and 0 bases respectively, with 11 bases between them. The CDR3 DNA sequence: TGCGCCAGCAGCTGGGGGGCCACTAGCACAGATACGCAGTATTTT. Its protein product is CASSWGATSTDTQYF.

This chain joins TRBV18 and TRBJ2-7; D uncertain. V shed 2 bases and J shed 2 bases, with 13 bases lying between them. The CDR3 is made up of 15 amino acids. Germline V CDR1 and CDR2: KGHSH, LQKENI. The CDR3 DNA follows: TGTGCCAGCTCACCAAGTATAGCAGTAACCTACGAGCAGTACTTC. Residues: CASSPSIAVTYEQYF.

This clone was detected only a few times. This chain joins TRBV28 and TRBJ1-1, with a possible D match to TRBD1 (5 bases). Germline CDR1 is MDHEN and CDR2 is SYDVKM. Trimming cost V 4 bases and J 7 bases, with 13 bases left between them. There are 13 residues in the CDR3. The CDR3 region is CASSSSPGLEAFF. In DNA form, the CDR3 reads TGTGCCAGCAGTTCAAGCCCAGGGCTTGAAGCTTTCTTT. Variable domain in full (rest from reference TRBV28 and TRBJ1-1): DVKVTQSSRYLVKRTGEKVFLECVQDMDHENMFWYRQDPGLGLRLIYFSYDVKMKEKGDIPEGYSVSREKKERFSLILESASTNQTSMYLCASSSSPGLEAFFGQGTRLTVV.

This rearrangement joins TRBV2 to TRBJ1-2; D is uncertain. The ends were cut back, 2 bases at V and 3 bases at J, with 10 bases in the middle. Looked up from germline, CDR1 is SNHLY and CDR2 is FYNNEI. The CDR3 is 14 residues long. Here the CDR3 DNA reads TGTGCCAGCAGTGAACAGGTTTCTTACTATGGCTACACCTTC. Translated, it gives CASSEQVSYYGYTF.

The CDR3 here is CASSIGGIYGYTF. The CDR3 region has the DNA TGTGCCAGTAGTATTGGCGGCATCTATGGCTACACCTTC. The chain has TRBV19 and TRBJ1-2, with unresolved D. V lost 3 bases and J 4 bases, leaving 9 bases between the germline ends. The CDR3 covers 13 residues. Germline CDR1 is LNHDA and CDR2 is SQIVND (reference sequence).

J is TRBJ1-6 and V is TRBV19, with TRBD1 matching over 9 bases. The V and J ends lost 4 bases and 7 bases, in that order; junction bases with no gene match: 5. There are 15 residues in the CDR3. Germline loops: CDR1 LNHDA, CDR2 SQIVND (reference sequence). The CDR3 reads CASSTGTGTNSPLHF. The CDR3 coding sequence is TGTGCCAGTAGTACCGGGACAGGGACAAATTCACCCCTCCACTTT.

CDR3 DNA sequence: TGTGCCAGCAGTGGCGGTGGCTACACCTTC. This gives the protein CASSGGGYTF. The rearrangement uses TRBV6-6 and TRBJ1-2; D call uncertain. The germline V and J ends were trimmed by 5 bases and 7 bases, with 5 bases remaining between them. The CDR3 totals 10 residues. The germline V gene encodes CDR1 MNHNY and CDR2 SVGAGI (reference sequence).

CDR3 residues: CASRAGQGNSPLHF. The CDR3 region has the DNA TGTGCCAGCAGAGCGGGACAGGGAAATTCACCCCTCCACTTT. The chain carries TRBV27 and TRBJ1-6, with 9 nucleotides matching TRBD1. Germline V CDR1 and CDR2: MNHEY, SMNVEV (reference sequence). V trimming: 6 bases; J trimming: 7 bases; junction bases outside the gene matches: 4. The CDR3 sequence is 14 residues long.

The V gene is TRBV15, the J gene TRBJ1-5, with TRBD1 matching over 7 bases. This CDR3 spans 15 amino acids. V trimming: 0 bases; J trimming: 4 bases; junction bases outside the gene matches: 3. Germline assignment: CDR1 LNHNV and CDR2 YYDKDF (reference sequence). The CDR3 is CATSREQGTNQPQHF. In DNA, the CDR3 is TGTGCCACCAGCAGAGAACAGGGGACTAATCAGCCCCAGCATTTT.

This chain connects TRBV15 to TRBJ2-2, with D uncertain. Germline V gene data show CDR1 as LNHNV and CDR2 as YYDKDF (reference sequence). With 0 bases removed from V and 6 bases from J, the gap between germline ends came to 8 bases. This CDR3 comprises 14 residues. The CDR3 DNA follows: TGTGCCACCAGCAGAGATTTGTATTCCGGGGAGCTGTTTTTT. It translates to CATSRDLYSGELFF.

The V and J genes are TRBV30 and TRBJ1-2, with D perhaps matching TRBD1 (6 bases). CDR1 is GTSNPN and CDR2 is SVGIG in the germline V gene (reference sequence). The CDR3 has 16 residues. The V and J ends lost 8 bases and 0 bases respectively, with 22 bases between them. The CDR3 nucleotides are TGTGCCCGGAAAACCGGGACACCGAATACTAACTATGGCTACACCTTC. It specifies CARKTGTPNTNYGYTF.

The J gene is TRBJ2-1, the V gene TRBV4-1, with TRBD2 matching 8 bases. V lost 6 bases and J lost 6; bases outside the gene matches: 7. The CDR3 is 14 residues long. CDR1 is MGHRA and CDR2 is YSYEKL in the germline V gene. The CDR3 here is CASRSTGGGNEQFF. DNA of the CDR3: TGCGCCAGCAGGAGTACGGGGGGGGGCAATGAGCAGTTCTTC.

The chain combines TRBV7-8 with TRBJ1-1; D gene uncertain. This CDR3 region has 14 residues. Germline CDR1 SGHVS, CDR2 FQNEAQ. The V gene lost 0 bases and the J gene lost 5 bases, with 10 bases spanning the gap. DNA of the CDR3: TGTGCCAGCAGCTTAGCGGTGGAGGTAACTGAAGCTTTCTTT. This translates into CASSLAVEVTEAFF. The full variable domain, with the rest looked up from reference TRBV7-8 and TRBJ1-1, is GAGVSQSPRYKVAKRGQDVALRCDPISGHVSLFWYQQALGQGPEFLTYFQNEAQLDKSGLPSDRFFAERPEGSVSTLKIQRTQQEDSAVYLCASSLAVEVTEAFFGQGTRLTVV.

This sequence joins TRBV5-1 and TRBJ1-5; 7 bases are shared with TRBD1. Germline CDR1 SGHRS, CDR2 YFSETQ. There are 16 residues in the CDR3. V shed 0 bases and J 1 base; nucleotides not matched to a gene: 4. The CDR3 DNA reads TGCGCCAGCAGCTTGGGGACAGGTTCGAGCAATCAGCCCCAGCATTTT. Protein: CASSLGTGSSNQPQHF. The full variable domain, in which reference TRBV5-1 and TRBJ1-5 provide the parts outside the CDR3, is KAGVTQTPRYLIKTRGQQVTLSCSPISGHRSVSWYQQTPGQGLQFLFEYFSETQRNKGNFPGRFSGRQFSNSRSEMNVSTLELGDSALYLCASSLGTGSSNQPQHFGDGTRLSIL.

The chain has TRBV28 and TRBJ1-2, with D perhaps TRBD1 (5 bases). Trimming cost V 6 bases and J 3 bases, with 14 bases left between them. The germline V gene encodes CDR1 MDHEN and CDR2 SYDVKM. The CDR3 consists of 14 residues. The CDR3 DNA is TGTGCCAGCAGGCAGACCAAAGGGGACTATGGCTACACCTTC. It is translated as CASRQTKGDYGYTF.

The V gene is TRBV4-2, the J gene TRBJ1-3; D not certain. Trimming took off 0 bases at V and 0 bases at J, with 18 bases between the two ends. The V gene's germline CDR1 is LGHNA and CDR2 YNFKEQ. The CDR3 is 19 residues long. CDR3 in DNA: TGTGCCAGCAGCCAAGATCCTTTTGGCCCCCCTGGCTCTGGAAACACCATATATTTT. This encodes CASSQDPFGPPGSGNTIYF.

This chain connects TRBV7-8 to TRBJ2-2, with TRBD2 as a possible D gene (7 bases). CDR1 and CDR2 from the germline V gene are SGHVS and FQNEAQ. The CDR3 totals 17 residues. V was pared by 5 bases and J by 0 bases, with 16 bases between. CDR3: CASSQGAGTTNTGELFF. Here the CDR3 DNA reads TGTGCCAGCAGCCAAGGAGCGGGGACAACGAACACCGGGGAGCTGTTTTTT.

This chain connects TRBV19 to TRBJ1-1; no clear D gene. Germline lookup yields CDR1 LNHDA and CDR2 SQIVND (reference sequence). CDR3 size: 13 residues. V was pared by 7 bases and J by 1 base, with 10 bases between. CDR3 region: CASTPRENTEAFF. The CDR3 nucleotides are TGTGCCAGTACCCCGCGGGAGAACACTGAAGCTTTCTTT.